This TCR beta chain originates from a study of CD8+ T cells in alopecia areata. At the level of the study: The drug, oral tofacitinib, was given to treated patients at 5 to 10 mg twice daily.

The sample's treatment: oral pan-JAK inhibitor, 5-10 mg twice daily. Study findings and constraints: Lesional tissue from the scalp (especially in alopecia totalis/universalis) showed higher clonality than normal scalp. In scalp, tofacitinib significantly decreased clonality and expanded CD8+ clones among the top 100.

CDR3 length: 16 amino acids. The trim removed 2 bases at V and 5 bases at J, leaving 7 bases unmatched. Germline CDR1 reads SGHRS; CDR2 reads YFSETQ. This clone has only a few counts. The antigen is undetermined. TCR sequencing used cDNA made by reverse transcription of extracted RNA. The data were produced by immunoSEQ multiplex PCR, yet TCRdb's version contains in-frame clones alone and is incomplete. The sample shows around 300,000 clones, 60% of them seen only once. The V call is TRBV5-1, the J call TRBJ2-5; 12 bases line up with TRBD1. The clonotype was recovered from a human donor with alopecia areata. The sequencing used CD4+ T cells sorted from blood, collected at week 52, from a patient treated with tofacitinib. The CDR3 DNA reads as TGCGCCAGCAGCTTAACCGGGACAGGGGGCTTGGAGACCCAGTACTTC. Residues: CASSLTGTGGLETQYF. Combining the CDR3 with reference TRBV5-1 and TRBJ2-5 gives the whole variable domain KAGVTQTPRYLIKTRGQQVTLSCSPISGHRSVSWYQQTPGQGLQFLFEYFSETQRNKGNFPGRFSGRQFSNSRSEMNVSTLELGDSALYLCASSLTGTGGLETQYFGPGTRLLVL.